This TCR beta chain was obtained from a study of graft-versus-host responses after intestinal transplantation. Study-wide background: Transplants given to recipients were multivisceral, liver-intestinal, or isolated intestinal. Study-wide results and caveats: Recipient marrow held GvH clones, some first seen in ileum or blood.

The table came from immunoSEQ multiplex PCR; TCRdb's copy has only in-frame clones and leaves some out. The profile shows nearly 4,500 clones, 65% to 80% of them singletons. This clone was observed a single time. Its antigen is as yet unknown. Graft material was processed, releasing intraepithelial and lamina propria lymphocytes. The sequence came from a human patient who received an intestinal transplant, so some T cells may come from the graft donor. Sequenced here: ileum tissue, sampled about 340 days after intestinal transplantation.

CDR3 DNA: TGTGCCAGCAGCCCCGGGACAGGAGTTAGGCCCCAGCATTTT. It is translated as CASSPGTGVRPQHF. V and J are TRBV7-9 and TRBJ1-5; TRBD1 aligns across 8 bases. Germline CDR1 reads SEHNR; CDR2 reads FQNEAQ (reference sequence). This CDR3 contains 14 residues. The J segment lost 9 bases and the V segment lost 5 bases, leaving 9 bases of the junction unmatched.